This entry lists 27 T cell receptor beta chains sequenced from one sample in a study of T cell repertoires in cytomegalovirus infection. TCRdb reprocessed the reads via MiXCR and lists one record per CDR3 protein. The table has fewer than 550,000 distinct CDR3 sequences, about a third seen once; the top ten hold about 13%. The sample was PBMCs. The receptors originated from a human donor in good health (CMV status not recorded). Some clones in this sample may be carry-over from other donors' samples.

This clonotype was recorded many times. The gene calls are TRBV12-3 or TRBV12-4 and TRBJ1-4, with TRBD1 matching over 7 bases. The CDR3 length is 14 residues. Losses at the gene ends were 7 bases for V and 6 bases for J; bases not matched to a gene: 8. The CDR3 nucleotides are TGTGCCAGCAACCTGGGACAGACTTATGAAAAACTGTTTTTT. It encodes CASNLGQTYEKLFF.

This clonotype has at least ten counts. The V call is TRBV19, the J call TRBJ2-2; perhaps D is TRBD1 or TRBD2 (5 bases each). This CDR3 is built from 15 residues. CDR1 is LNHDA, CDR2 SQIVND, per germline (reference sequence). V shed 6 bases and J shed 2 bases, with 13 bases lying between them. The CDR3 DNA sequence: TGTGCCAGTAGAACCGGGACCGCTAACACCGGGGAGCTGTTTTTT. Translating it yields CASRTGTANTGELFF.

This clonotype was picked up a small number of times. The chain joins TRBV12-3 or TRBV12-4 to TRBJ1-2, with TRBD1 identical over 9 bases. The V gene end was trimmed by 8 bases and the J gene end by 8 bases; junction bases not matched to a gene: 6. The CDR3 extends over 12 amino acids. CDR3: CASWTGVGGYTF. In DNA, the CDR3 is TGTGCCAGCTGGACAGGGGTAGGGGGCTACACCTTC.

This clonotype was observed many times. V and J are TRBV7-2 and TRBJ1-6, with D perhaps matching TRBD1 (5 bases). Germline V lookup: CDR1 SGHTA, CDR2 FQGNSA. The CDR3 length is 14 residues. Trimming took off 1 base at V and 7 bases at J, with 8 bases between the two ends. CDR3 nucleotides: TGTGCCAGCAGCTTAGACTGGGGGAATTCACCCCTCCACTTT. Its translation is CASSLDWGNSPLHF. The full variable domain, with the rest looked up from reference TRBV7-2 and TRBJ1-6, is GAGVSQSPSNKVTEKGKDVELRCDPISGHTALYWYRQSLGQGLEFLIYFQGNSAPDKSGLPSDRFSAERTGGSVSTLTIQRTQQEDSAVYLCASSLDWGNSPLHFGNGTRLTVT.

The chain links TRBV20-1 to TRBJ2-5; possibly TRBD1 or TRBD2 for D (7 bases each). Per germline, CDR1 DFQATT and CDR2 SNEGSKA (reference sequence). The V end was cut by 3 bases, the J end by 7 bases, with 15 bases between. This CDR3 spans 13 amino acids. CDR3 amino acids: CSASAGGEGTQYF. CDR3 sequence (DNA): TGCAGTGCTAGCGCAGGGGGGGAGGGGACCCAGTACTTC.

The rearrangement joins TRBV7-2 to TRBJ1-5; 8 positions agree with TRBD1. The germline V gene has CDR1 SGHTA and CDR2 FQGNSA. The CDR3 is made up of 17 amino acids. V shed 3 bases, J shed 11 bases, and the junction held 18 bases outside the gene matches. DNA of the CDR3: TGTGCCAGCAGCTTTCTTGGCACAGGGGGTGCAGGGGGGACCCAGCATTTT. Translating gives CASSFLGTGGAGGTQHF.

This chain uses TRBV4-2 with TRBJ2-3; D gene ambiguous. The germline V gene has CDR1 LGHNA and CDR2 YNFKEQ. V lost 1 base, J lost 6 bases, and 14 bases lay in between. The CDR3 consists of 15 residues. CDR3 coding DNA: TGTGCCAGCAGCCAAGTGGAAAAACCAAGCGATACGCAGTATTTT. Amino acid sequence: CASSQVEKPSDTQYF.

Details on this clonotype: A junction end diverges from the germline sequence, so it may reflect a read error. This chain joins TRBV28 and TRBJ1-5; D gene ambiguous. This CDR3 contains 12 residues. Germline V gene data show CDR1 as MDHEN and CDR2 as SYDVKM. CDR3 protein: CDSNTVNPPQHF. In DNA form, the CDR3 reads TGTGACAGCAATACAGTCAATCCGCCCCAGCACTTT.

Concerning this clonotype itself: A read error may be the cause here, since a much bigger clone is one base away. The gene calls are TRBV7-8 and TRBJ1-1; D remains unclear. Per the germline V gene, CDR1 is SGHVS and CDR2 is FQNEAQ. This CDR3 has 14 amino acids. The chain's CDR3 is CASSLADAMTESFF. CDR3 sequence (DNA): TGTGCCAGCAGCTTAGCGGACGCTATGACTGAATCTTTCTTT.

The chain joins TRBV10-3 to TRBJ1-2; 7 bases map to TRBD1. Trimming at V came to 2 bases and at J to 0 bases, leaving 6 bases not matched to a gene. Germline-derived CDR1 and CDR2 are ENHRY and SYGVKD. This CDR3 contains 16 residues. The CDR3 region has the DNA TGTGCCATCAGTGAGCTGGACAGGAGGGCTAACTATGGCTACACCTTC. It translates to CAISELDRRANYGYTF.

The rearrangement joins TRBV5-4 to TRBJ2-2; 7 nucleotides agree with TRBD1. V lost 4 bases, J lost 3 bases, and 6 bases stayed unmatched. The CDR3 loop spans 15 amino acids. Germline V gene lookup returns CDR1 SGHNT and CDR2 YYREEE (reference sequence). CDR3 sequence reads: CASSIRQGYTGELFF. The CDR3 DNA sequence: TGTGCCAGCAGCATACGACAGGGTTACACCGGGGAGCTGTTTTTT. Using reference TRBV5-4 and TRBJ2-2 for the parts outside the CDR3, the full variable domain is ETGVTQSPTHLIKTRGQQVTLRCSSQSGHNTVSWYQQALGQGPQFIFQYYREEENGRGNFPPRFSGLQFPNYSSELNVNALELDDSALYLCASSIRQGYTGELFFGEGSRLTVL.

The chain recombines TRBV29-1 with TRBJ2-3; D gene ambiguous. Germline assignment: CDR1 SQVTM and CDR2 ANQGSEA. Trimming pared 5 bases from V and 4 bases from J, leaving 4 bases between. The CDR3 has 10 amino acids. Written as DNA, the CDR3 is TGCAGCGTTCGTTCAGATACGCAGTATTTT. Translated: CSVRSDTQYF.

This clonotype was recorded only once. The chain employs TRBV28 and TRBJ1-6; a possible D gene is TRBD1 (5 bases). The ends were cut back, 7 bases at V and 11 bases at J, with 21 bases in the middle. Germline V gene lookup returns CDR1 MDHEN and CDR2 SYDVKM. The CDR3 runs 15 residues. The DNA of the CDR3 is TGTGCCAGCATCGCCCCGGGGGTAGTGAAGACACCCCTCCACTTT. Protein sequence: CASIAPGVVKTPLHF.

The chain carries TRBV20-1 and TRBJ2-7, with D perhaps matching TRBD1 or TRBD2 (6 bases each). The CDR3 runs 14 residues. The germline CDR1 and CDR2 sequences are DFQATT and SNEGSKA (reference sequence). The CDR3 region is CSWETGARSYEQYF. In DNA form, the CDR3 reads TGCAGCTGGGAAACGGGGGCGCGATCCTACGAGCAGTACTTC.

The chain links TRBV20-1 to TRBJ2-5; D is uncertain. The length of the CDR3 is 14 residues. Trimming left V 0 bases short and J 1 base short, with 9 bases between. Germline V gene data show CDR1 as DFQATT and CDR2 as SNEGSKA (reference sequence). The CDR3 sequence: CSARDTSPQETQYF. CDR3 nucleotides: TGCAGTGCTAGAGATACATCGCCCCAAGAGACCCAGTACTTC.

This clonotype was detected many times. This chain joins TRBV19 and TRBJ2-1, with 8 positions matching TRBD1. Germline lookup yields CDR1 LNHDA and CDR2 SQIVND (reference sequence). CDR3 length: 15 residues. The ends lost 6 bases at V and 1 base at J; junction bases unmatched: 5. The CDR3 region has the DNA TGTGCCAGTAGGACGGACAGGGCGTCCTACAATGAGCAGTTCTTC. Protein sequence: CASRTDRASYNEQFF.

The rearrangement uses TRBV7-9 and TRBJ2-5; possible D gene TRBD1, 6 bases. Germline CDR1 reads SEHNR; CDR2 reads FQNEAQ (reference sequence). Trimming shortened V by 1 base and J by 7 bases, and 13 bases separated the two germline ends. The CDR3 extends over 14 amino acids. As DNA, the CDR3 is TGTGCCAGCAGCTTAGAGGGGGTTAGTAGGACCCAGTACTTC. It codes for CASSLEGVSRTQYF.

V and J are TRBV5-6 and TRBJ2-5; the D gene is possibly TRBD1 (6 bases). V lost 8 bases, J lost 4 bases, and 12 bases lay in between. CDR3 length equals 12 residues. Germline loops: CDR1 SGHDT, CDR2 YYEEEE. CDR3 protein: CARSQGSETQYF. As DNA, the CDR3 is TGTGCCAGAAGTCAGGGGTCAGAGACCCAGTACTTC. Together with reference TRBV5-6 and TRBJ2-5, the CDR3 gives the full variable domain: DAGVTQSPTHLIKTRGQQVTLRCSPKSGHDTVSWYQQALGQGPQFIFQYYEEEERQRGNFPDRFSGHQFPNYSSELNVNALLLGDSALYLCARSQGSETQYFGPGTRLLVL.

The chain combines TRBV30 with TRBJ2-1; D might be TRBD2 (6 bases). The length of the CDR3 is 14 residues. The V gene lost 4 bases and the J gene lost 5 bases, with 15 bases spanning the gap. Germline V gene lookup returns CDR1 GTSNPN and CDR2 SVGIG (reference sequence). The CDR3 DNA is TGTGCCTGGACCCACTTGGGGACTCACAATGAGCAGTTCTTC. Its protein product is CAWTHLGTHNEQFF.

The chain is built from TRBV4-2 and TRBJ1-1; D is possibly TRBD1 (6 bases). The ends were cut back, 4 bases at V and 5 bases at J, with 11 bases in the middle. The CDR3 is made up of 13 amino acids. Germline V CDR1 and CDR2: LGHNA, YNFKEQ. The CDR3 region is CASSPYGTTEAFF. CDR3 coding DNA: TGTGCCAGCAGCCCCTACGGGACAACTGAAGCTTTCTTT.

A single count supports this clonotype. The chain links TRBV5-6 to TRBJ1-4; D uncertain. The CDR3 runs to 14 residues. Trimming left V 0 bases short and J 8 bases short, with 11 bases between. Per the germline V gene, CDR1 is SGHDT and CDR2 is YYEEEE. The CDR3 nucleotides read TGTGCCAGCAGCTTGGTCGGACGCAAAGAAAAACTGTTTTTT. This codes for CASSLVGRKEKLFF.

About this clonotype itself: A single base separates this from a much larger clone, so it may be a read error. The chain uses TRBV7-6 and TRBJ1-1; D perhaps matches TRBD1 (5 bases). The CDR3 loop spans 15 amino acids. Germline CDR1 is SGHVS and CDR2 is FNYEAQ. CDR3 sequence: CASSLAEGVNTEALF. The DNA of the CDR3 is TGTGCCAGCAGCTTAGCAGAAGGGGTGAACACTGAAGCTTTATTT.

This clonotype was recorded many times. V usage is TRBV12-3 or TRBV12-4 and J usage is TRBJ1-5; 7 positions match TRBD1. V lost 7 bases to trimming and J lost 1 base; unmatched junction nucleotides: 7. This CDR3 is 15 amino acids long. The CDR3 reads CASTKGTVSNQPQHF. The CDR3 coding sequence is TGTGCCAGCACTAAAGGGACAGTAAGCAATCAGCCCCAGCATTTT.

The chain recombines TRBV12-3 or TRBV12-4 with TRBJ1-1; D is unclear. CDR3 length equals 13 residues. The V and J ends lost 0 bases and 6 bases respectively, with 8 bases between them. The CDR3 loop reads CASSLAVRPEAFF. CDR3 DNA sequence: TGTGCCAGCAGTTTAGCGGTGCGGCCTGAAGCTTTCTTT.

This chain uses TRBV24-1 with TRBJ2-2; D uncertain. The CDR3 spans 15 residues. Per the germline V gene, CDR1 is KGHDR and CDR2 is SFDVKD. The V gene lost 2 bases and the J gene lost 0 bases, with 6 bases spanning the gap. This CDR3 reads CATSDSETNTGELFF. Here the CDR3 DNA reads TGTGCCACCAGTGATTCGGAGACGAACACCGGGGAGCTGTTTTTT.

J is TRBJ1-2 and V is TRBV11-1; the match to TRBD1 covers 8 bases. Germline values: CDR1 SGHAT, CDR2 FQDESV (reference sequence). V lost 5 bases and J lost 7; bases outside the gene matches: 3. CDR3 length equals 12 residues. CDR3 amino acids: CASSVQGAGYTF. CDR3 nucleotide sequence: TGTGCCAGCAGCGTCCAGGGGGCTGGCTACACCTTC.

This clonotype was counted ten times or more. The rearrangement links TRBV7-2 to TRBJ2-7, with D perhaps matching TRBD1 (5 bases). V lost 1 base and J lost 0, with 10 bases in between. This CDR3 is built from 15 residues. Germline V lookup: CDR1 SGHTA, CDR2 FQGNSA. The CDR3 here is CASSLDRLVSYEQYF. In DNA, the CDR3 is TGTGCCAGCAGCTTAGACAGGCTAGTCTCCTACGAGCAGTACTTC.